Sequencing of this T cell receptor beta chain was carried out in a study of T-cell memory formation after mild COVID-19. Study-wide results and limits: Contracting CD8+ clones were enriched in EMRA, CD4+ mainly in CM and EM.

CDR3 length equals 14 residues. The ends were cut back, 1 base at V and 5 bases at J, with 8 bases in the middle. CDR1 and CDR2 from the germline V gene are LGHDT and YNNKEL (reference sequence). In TCRdb, the 5' RACE reads were re-called with MiXCR into one record per CDR3 protein. There are hundreds of thousands of distinct CDR3 sequences in the sample; around a sixth occur only once, and roughly 8.2% lies in the top ten. Details on this clonotype: Its target is unknown.

The chain is built from TRBV3-1 and TRBJ2-2; no clear D. Sequencing used PBMCs or a T cell subset sorted from them (not recorded which). The receptor was derived from an adult woman who had mild COVID-19 (a few samples of this study predate the infection). Cell type and time point are not known. The CDR3, as DNA: TGTGCCAGCAGCCAAGCTCAGGCGACCGGGGAGCTGTTTTTT. Its protein is CASSQAQATGELFF.